The clone carrying this T cell receptor (beta chain) showed up many times. The CDR3 loop spans 14 amino acids. Germline V lookup: CDR1 MGHDK, CDR2 SYGVNS. With 5 bases clipped from V and 2 bases from J, the junction kept 4 bases outside the gene matches. This entry belongs to a study of T-cell reconstitution after alpha-beta-depleted transplantation in children. Preparation of the TCRbeta library involved a method that used unique molecular identifiers. Using its own MiXCR run on the PCR reads, TCRdb lists one record per CDR3 protein. The table includes 200,000 to 250,000 distinct CDR3 sequences, roughly a tenth detected once.

The source of this sequence is a human donor who donated a stem cell graft to a child with acute lymphoblastic leukemia. The chain carries TRBV25-1 and TRBJ2-5; 8 bases line up with TRBD2. This specimen was PBMCs from the stem cell graft donor, taken from the stem cell graft. The CDR3 protein is CASSRSGGQETQYF. DNA for the CDR3: TGTGCCAGCAGTCGGTCGGGGGGGCAAGAGACCCAGTACTTC.